Listed below are T cell receptor beta chains from one sample, sequenced in a study of identical twins. Via MiXCR, TCRdb re-called the 5' RACE reads, giving one row per CDR3 protein. The sample has about 100,000 distinct CDR3 sequences, less than 6.5% seen once. Material: memory T cells sorted from blood. The receptors were sampled from a woman aged 45-59 years in good health. Each CDR3 is given with its conserved first and last residue. A D gene is named only where the DNA matches it firmly. The size of a clone is reported for some rows only, either as once, few or many, or as a class for expanded clones.

cdr3_aa: CSASAGGGNYNEQFF
cdr3_nt: TGCAGTGCTAGTGCGGGCGGAGGGAACTACAATGAGCAGTTCTTC
j_call: TRBJ2-1
v_call: TRBV20-1
d_call: .
clone_size: many

cdr3_aa: CASSSRGNKNIQYF
cdr3_nt: TGTGCCAGCAGCTCGCGGGGGAATAAAAACATTCAGTACTTC
j_call: TRBJ2-4
v_call: TRBV7-6
d_call: TRBD2
clone_size: many

cdr3_aa: CASSLIAKNIQYF
cdr3_nt: TGTGCCAGCAGCTTGATCGCCAAAAACATTCAGTACTTC
j_call: TRBJ2-4
v_call: TRBV5-6
d_call: .
clone_size: many

cdr3_aa: CASSLGLAGGAWQFF
cdr3_nt: TGTGCCAGCAGCTTAGGCCTAGCGGGAGGAGCATGGCAGTTCTTC
j_call: TRBJ2-1
v_call: TRBV11-2
d_call: TRBD2
clone_size: many

cdr3_aa: CASTAGVYTGELFF
cdr3_nt: TGTGCCAGCACCGCAGGGGTCTACACCGGGGAGCTGTTTTTT
j_call: TRBJ2-2
v_call: TRBV12-3/TRBV12-4
d_call: .
clone_size: many

cdr3_aa: CSASPLKREIDTQYF
cdr3_nt: TGCAGTGCTAGCCCGTTGAAGCGGGAGATAGATACGCAGTATTTT
j_call: TRBJ2-3
v_call: TRBV20-1
d_call: TRBD2
clone_size: many

cdr3_aa: CASSYQIGDTEAFF
cdr3_nt: TGTGCCAGCAGTTATCAGATTGGGGACACTGAAGCTTTCTTT
j_call: TRBJ1-1
v_call: TRBV6-5
d_call: .
clone_size: many

cdr3_aa: CASSESWLNEKLFF
cdr3_nt: TGTGCCAGCAGTGAGAGTTGGCTGAATGAAAAACTGTTTTTT
j_call: TRBJ1-4
v_call: TRBV25-1
d_call: .
clone_size: many

cdr3_aa: CASNPTGPAGGEQYF
cdr3_nt: TGTGCCAGCAACCCTACGGGACCTGCCGGAGGGGAGCAGTACTTC
j_call: TRBJ2-7
v_call: TRBV11-3
d_call: .
clone_size: few

cdr3_aa: CASSLYAGEHEQYF
cdr3_nt: TGTGCCAGCAGCTTGTATGCGGGGGAACACGAGCAGTACTTC
j_call: TRBJ2-7
v_call: TRBV5-6
d_call: TRBD2
clone_size: .

cdr3_aa: CASSPPRGPQYF
cdr3_nt: TGTGCCAGCAGTCCCCCCCGGGGTCCGCAGTATTTT
j_call: TRBJ2-3
v_call: TRBV28
d_call: .
clone_size: many

cdr3_aa: CATSREISNSPLHF
cdr3_nt: TGTGCCACCAGCAGAGAGATTTCTAATTCACCCCTCCACTTT
j_call: TRBJ1-6
v_call: TRBV15
d_call: .
clone_size: .

cdr3_aa: CSAAGESSYNEQFF
cdr3_nt: TGCAGTGCGGCGGGGGAAAGCTCCTACAATGAGCAGTTCTTC
j_call: TRBJ2-1
v_call: TRBV20-1
d_call: TRBD2
clone_size: many

cdr3_aa: CAISSSERGNQPQHF
cdr3_nt: TGTGCCATCAGTAGTAGTGAGCGAGGCAATCAGCCCCAGCATTTT
j_call: TRBJ1-5
v_call: TRBV10-3
d_call: .
clone_size: many

cdr3_aa: CASSLAALFGETQYF
cdr3_nt: TGCGCCAGCAGCTTGGCCGCCCTGTTCGGAGAGACCCAGTACTTC
j_call: TRBJ2-5
v_call: TRBV5-1
d_call: .
clone_size: many

cdr3_aa: CATHALFVGYNEQFF
cdr3_nt: TGTGCCACCCATGCCTTATTTGTCGGGTACAATGAGCAGTTCTTC
j_call: TRBJ2-1
v_call: TRBV7-6
d_call: .
clone_size: .

cdr3_aa: CSAEEQGALGKLFF
cdr3_nt: TGCAGTGCGGAAGAACAGGGGGCGCTTGGAAAACTGTTTTTT
j_call: TRBJ1-4
v_call: TRBV20-1
d_call: TRBD1
clone_size: .

cdr3_aa: CASSPDPQGWSPLHF
cdr3_nt: TGTGCCAGCAGCCCCGACCCACAGGGGTGGTCACCCCTCCACTTT
j_call: TRBJ1-6
v_call: TRBV5-4
d_call: TRBD1
clone_size: many

cdr3_aa: CASSPDRGRYEQYF
cdr3_nt: TGCGCCAGCAGCCCAGACAGGGGTCGGTACGAGCAGTACTTC
j_call: TRBJ2-7
v_call: TRBV4-1
d_call: TRBD1
clone_size: many

cdr3_aa: CASSLSGDRVNYGYTF
cdr3_nt: TGTGCCAGCAGTTTATCGGGGGACCGGGTTAACTATGGCTACACCTTC
j_call: TRBJ1-2
v_call: TRBV28
d_call: .
clone_size: many

cdr3_aa: CASKSERGTGELFF
cdr3_nt: TGCGCCAGCAAATCCGAGCGAGGTACCGGGGAGCTGTTTTTT
j_call: TRBJ2-2
v_call: TRBV5-1
d_call: .
clone_size: .

cdr3_aa: CASSPPSGRVDEQFF
cdr3_nt: TGTGCCAGCAGCCCACCTAGCGGGAGGGTCGATGAGCAGTTCTTC
j_call: TRBJ2-1
v_call: TRBV12-3/TRBV12-4
d_call: TRBD2
clone_size: many

cdr3_aa: CASSLQGVGYQPQHF
cdr3_nt: TGTGCCAGTAGTTTACAGGGTGTTGGATATCAGCCCCAGCATTTT
j_call: TRBJ1-5
v_call: TRBV19
d_call: .
clone_size: many

cdr3_aa: CASSLPANEQFF
cdr3_nt: TGTGCCAGCAGCCTCCCAGCCAATGAGCAGTTCTTC
j_call: TRBJ2-1
v_call: TRBV3-1
d_call: .
clone_size: many

cdr3_aa: CASWGLGSYEQYF
cdr3_nt: TGTGCCAGCTGGGGACTAGGCTCCTACGAGCAGTACTTC
j_call: TRBJ2-7
v_call: TRBV11-3
d_call: TRBD2
clone_size: few

cdr3_aa: CASSLESAGNEQFF
cdr3_nt: TGCGCCAGCAGCTTGGAGAGCGCGGGGAATGAGCAGTTCTTC
j_call: TRBJ2-1
v_call: TRBV5-1
d_call: .
clone_size: many

cdr3_aa: CASSYSERETVNEQFF
cdr3_nt: TGTGCCAGCAGTTACTCTGAGCGGGAGACGGTCAATGAGCAGTTCTTC
j_call: TRBJ2-1
v_call: TRBV6-5
d_call: TRBD2
clone_size: many

cdr3_aa: CASSLFQETQYF
cdr3_nt: TGTGCCAGCAGTTTGTTCCAAGAGACCCAGTACTTC
j_call: TRBJ2-5
v_call: TRBV28
d_call: .
clone_size: many

cdr3_aa: CASSHGVEGYTF
cdr3_nt: TGTGCCAGCAGCCATGGGGTAGAGGGCTACACCTTC
j_call: TRBJ1-2
v_call: TRBV5-5
d_call: .
clone_size: many

cdr3_aa: CATGTGVYPQPQHF
cdr3_nt: TGTGCCACAGGAACAGGGGTTTATCCCCAGCCCCAGCATTTT
j_call: TRBJ1-5
v_call: TRBV24-1
d_call: TRBD1
clone_size: many

cdr3_aa: CASTGPYGYTF
cdr3_nt: TGTGCCAGTACAGGGCCCTATGGCTACACCTTC
j_call: TRBJ1-2
v_call: TRBV28
d_call: .
clone_size: many

cdr3_aa: CASTPSGTGTDTQYF
cdr3_nt: TGTGCCAGCACTCCCTCAGGCACAGGGACAGATACGCAGTATTTT
j_call: TRBJ2-3
v_call: TRBV6-5
d_call: .
clone_size: many

cdr3_aa: CSARDPDRGFETQYF
cdr3_nt: TGCAGTGCTAGAGATCCTGACAGGGGATTTGAGACCCAGTACTTC
j_call: TRBJ2-5
v_call: TRBV20-1
d_call: TRBD1
clone_size: many

cdr3_aa: CSARDLADQAFF
cdr3_nt: TGCAGTGCTAGAGATCTGGCAGACCAAGCTTTCTTT
j_call: TRBJ1-1
v_call: TRBV20-1
d_call: .
clone_size: .

cdr3_aa: CASSLPQGTSYGYTF
cdr3_nt: TGTGCCAGCAGTTTACCGCAGGGGACCTCTTATGGCTACACCTTC
j_call: TRBJ1-2
v_call: TRBV28
d_call: .
clone_size: .

cdr3_aa: CSATEEGTAYEQYF
cdr3_nt: TGCAGTGCTACTGAAGAAGGAACAGCCTACGAGCAGTACTTC
j_call: TRBJ2-7
v_call: TRBV20-1
d_call: .
clone_size: many

cdr3_aa: CASSRDPPRTAYNEQFF
cdr3_nt: TGTGCCAGCAGTCGGGACCCACCCCGTACTGCCTACAATGAGCAGTTCTTC
j_call: TRBJ2-1
v_call: TRBV6-6
d_call: .
clone_size: .

cdr3_aa: CASSPTRGNQFF
cdr3_nt: TGTGCCAGCAGCCCAACCCGGGGGAACCAGTTCTTC
j_call: TRBJ2-1
v_call: TRBV7-3
d_call: .
clone_size: many

cdr3_aa: CASSLDSPTVLFF
cdr3_nt: TGCGCCAGCAGCTTGGACAGCCCCACGGTTCTGTTTTTT
j_call: TRBJ2-2
v_call: TRBV5-1
d_call: .
clone_size: many

cdr3_aa: CSVEKGADEAFF
cdr3_nt: TGCAGCGTTGAAAAGGGGGCGGATGAAGCTTTCTTT
j_call: TRBJ1-1
v_call: TRBV29-1
d_call: TRBD1
clone_size: many

cdr3_aa: CASSLTRPFRAQYF
cdr3_nt: TGTGCCAGCAGCTTAACTCGCCCCTTTAGGGCCCAGTACTTC
j_call: TRBJ2-5
v_call: TRBV3-1
d_call: .
clone_size: many

cdr3_aa: CSVGGPYEQYF
cdr3_nt: TGCAGCGTTGGCGGTCCCTACGAGCAGTACTTC
j_call: TRBJ2-7
v_call: TRBV29-1
d_call: .
clone_size: many

cdr3_aa: CASSSNTGTANYGYTF
cdr3_nt: TGTGCCAGCAGTTCAAACACCGGGACAGCAAACTATGGCTACACCTTC
j_call: TRBJ1-2
v_call: TRBV28
d_call: TRBD1
clone_size: .

cdr3_aa: CASSHTAGNSPLHF
cdr3_nt: TGTGCCAGCAGCCATACGGCGGGGAATTCACCCCTCCACTTT
j_call: TRBJ1-6
v_call: TRBV14
d_call: .
clone_size: many

cdr3_aa: CATSMDRRSNYGYTF
cdr3_nt: TGTGCCACCAGCATGGACAGGCGGTCAAACTATGGCTACACCTTC
j_call: TRBJ1-2
v_call: TRBV15
d_call: TRBD1
clone_size: many

cdr3_aa: CSVPRGTRYNEQFF
cdr3_nt: TGCAGCGTCCCCAGGGGAACCAGGTACAATGAGCAGTTCTTC
j_call: TRBJ2-1
v_call: TRBV29-1
d_call: .
clone_size: .

cdr3_aa: CASSTGLGDTQYF
cdr3_nt: TGTGCCAGCAGTACCGGCCTGGGAGATACGCAGTATTTT
j_call: TRBJ2-3
v_call: TRBV2
d_call: .
clone_size: .

cdr3_aa: CASSLARPGNEQFF
cdr3_nt: TGTGCCAGCAGCTTGGCTCGGCCAGGGAATGAGCAGTTCTTC
j_call: TRBJ2-1
v_call: TRBV5-6
d_call: .
clone_size: few

cdr3_aa: CASSQDLVGVYNEQFF
cdr3_nt: TGCGCCAGCAGCCAAGATCTGGTAGGGGTGTACAATGAGCAGTTCTTC
j_call: TRBJ2-1
v_call: TRBV4-1
d_call: .
clone_size: few

cdr3_aa: CASRPGGGAEGYTF
cdr3_nt: TGCGCCAGCAGGCCTGGTGGGGGCGCGGAGGGCTACACCTTC
j_call: TRBJ1-2
v_call: TRBV5-1
d_call: .
clone_size: few

cdr3_aa: CASSLIPLSTDTQYF
cdr3_nt: TGCGCCAGCAGCTTGATCCCGTTAAGCACAGATACGCAGTATTTT
j_call: TRBJ2-3
v_call: TRBV5-1
d_call: .
clone_size: few